A single sample gave rise to the 25 T cell receptor beta chains below, sequenced in a study of T cell responses to AZD1222 COVID-19 vaccine. Produced via immunoSEQ multiplex PCR; TCRdb's table is partial and in-frame only. The sample holds about 150,000 clones, 93% seen once. The material sequenced was peripheral blood, taken on day 0 of AZD1222 vaccination. The receptors were sampled from an adult in good health.

The rearrangement links TRBV6-2 or TRBV6-3 to TRBJ1-5; no clear D gene. There are 18 residues in the CDR3. V dropped 4 bases and J dropped 3 bases, with 22 bases sitting between them. Germline V gene lookup returns CDR1 MNHEY and CDR2 SVGEGT. CDR3 DNA sequence: TGTGCCAGCAGTTCCGGGAAAGGGATTTTGCGCCTCAATCAGCCCCAGCATTTT. Translated: CASSSGKGILRLNQPQHF.

This clone was counted only a few times. This chain connects TRBV6-4 to TRBJ1-6, with 7 bases that match TRBD1. The CDR3 has 16 amino acids. V lost 6 bases, J lost 6 bases, and 11 bases stayed unmatched. Germline V gene data show CDR1 as MRHNA and CDR2 as SNTAGT. The CDR3 nucleotides are TGTGCCAGCAGACTTACCGGGACAGCCTTTAATTCACCCCTCCACTTT. Its protein product is CASRLTGTAFNSPLHF.

V usage is TRBV27 and J usage is TRBJ1-5; maybe TRBD1 (5 bases). The CDR3 sequence is 15 residues long. Per germline, CDR1 MNHEY and CDR2 SMNVEV (reference sequence). Trimming took off 5 bases at V and 0 bases at J, with 11 bases between the two ends. CDR3 in DNA: TGTGCCAGCAGTGGACATTCCAATAGCAATCAGCCCCAGCATTTT. It yields the protein CASSGHSNSNQPQHF.

The chain uses TRBV14 and TRBJ2-2; 7 bases align to TRBD1. CDR3 size: 16 residues. Trimming took 4 bases from V and 1 from J; bases not matched to a gene: 6. CDR1 is SGHDN and CDR2 is FVKESK in the germline V gene. The CDR3 DNA follows: TGTGCCAGCAGCCTTGGACAGGCGATGAACACCGGGGAGCTGTTTTTT. Translated, it gives CASSLGQAMNTGELFF.

The DNA for the CDR3 is TGTGCCAGTAGTAGGACAGGAGGATACAATGAAAAACTGTTTTTT. Translating gives CASSRTGGYNEKLFF. This chain uses TRBV19 with TRBJ1-4; 7 bases map to TRBD1. The CDR3 extends over 15 amino acids. J lost 5 bases, V lost 4 bases, and 7 bases had no gene match. The germline V gene encodes CDR1 LNHDA and CDR2 SQIVND (reference sequence). The whole variable domain, filled in from reference TRBV19 and TRBJ1-4, reads DGGITQSPKYLFRKEGQNVTLSCEQNLNHDAMYWYRQDPGQGLRLIYYSQIVNDFQKGDIAEGYSVSREKKESFPLTVTSAQKNPTAFYLCASSRTGGYNEKLFFGSGTQLSVL.

The gene calls are TRBV5-1 and TRBJ2-2, with TRBD1 as a possible D gene (5 bases). The CDR3 loop spans 14 amino acids. V dropped 4 bases and J dropped 7 bases, with 14 bases sitting between them. Per the germline V gene, CDR1 is SGHRS and CDR2 is YFSETQ. The CDR3 protein is CASSRTRVDGELFF. The DNA of the CDR3 is TGCGCCAGCAGCAGGACACGGGTGGACGGGGAGCTGTTTTTT.

The chain uses TRBV3-1 (or the pseudogene TRBV3-2) and TRBJ1-1; TRBD1 might be the D (5 bases). The CDR3 spans 14 residues. Germline V gene lookup returns CDR1 LGHDT and CDR2 YNNKEL (reference sequence). Between the trimmed V and J ends, which lost 4 bases and 3 bases, there was a span of 12 bases. CDR3 in amino acids: CASSRLRDDTEAFF. CDR3 nucleotides: TGTGCCAGCAGCCGTTTAAGGGACGACACTGAAGCTTTCTTT.

The chain uses TRBV11-2 and TRBJ2-2, with a possible D match to TRBD1 (5 bases). Germline V lookup: CDR1 SGHAT, CDR2 FQNNGV. The germline V and J ends were trimmed by 1 base and 7 bases, with 16 bases remaining between them. This CDR3 spans 16 amino acids. The CDR3 protein is CASSLVGAGRNGELFF. DNA for the CDR3: TGTGCCAGCAGCTTAGTTGGCGCAGGGCGGAACGGGGAGCTGTTTTTT.

The CDR3, as DNA: TGTGCCAGCTCCCCCTTCGGGGGGGAGATGGAGACCCAGTACTTC. Its translation: CASSPFGGEMETQYF. The chain recombines TRBV18 with TRBJ2-5, with TRBD2 identical over 8 bases. Germline CDR1 reads KGHSH; CDR2 reads LQKENI. The V and J ends lost 6 bases and 5 bases, in that order; junction bases with no gene match: 11. The CDR3 spans 15 residues.

The sample holds one count of this clone. The chain is built from TRBV29-1 and TRBJ2-3, with D hard to call. The CDR3 is 11 residues long. The V gene's germline CDR1 is SQVTM and CDR2 ANQGSEA. V gave up 3 bases and J gave up 3 bases, with 4 bases separating them. The CDR3 reads CSVEPTDTQYF. The DNA for the CDR3 is TGCAGCGTTGAGCCGACAGATACGCAGTATTTT.

The chain has TRBV5-4 and TRBJ1-1; D may be TRBD1 (5 bases). Germline V gene lookup returns CDR1 SGHNT and CDR2 YYREEE (reference sequence). The V end lost 0 bases, the J end lost 4 bases, and 10 bases lay between the germline ends. The CDR3 totals 14 residues. Written as DNA, the CDR3 is TGTGCCAGCAGCTTGGAGGGGCACGGCACTGAAGCTTTCTTT. This sequence encodes CASSLEGHGTEAFF.

V is TRBV4-2 and J is TRBJ2-1, with 10 bases that match TRBD2. There are 18 residues in the CDR3. Germline trimming cut 0 bases from V and 1 base from J; bases unmatched to any gene: 6. Germline values: CDR1 LGHNA, CDR2 YNFKEQ. CDR3 region: CASSQDLAGDRSYNEQFF. CDR3 sequence (DNA): TGTGCCAGCAGCCAAGATCTAGCGGGAGATAGGTCCTACAATGAGCAGTTCTTC.

The chain couples TRBV2 to TRBJ1-2, with D maybe TRBD1 (5 bases). Germline lookup yields CDR1 SNHLY and CDR2 FYNNEI. V was cut by 3 bases and J by 4 bases, with 15 bases left in between. The CDR3 is 15 amino acids. CDR3 sequence: CASSERSGGSYGYTF. The CDR3 nucleotides are TGTGCCAGCAGTGAGCGTTCCGGGGGATCCTATGGCTACACCTTC. Supplemented by reference TRBV2 and TRBJ1-2, the full variable domain reads EPEVTQTPSHQVTQMGQEVILRCVPISNHLYFYWYRQILGQKVEFLVSFYNNEISEKSEIFDDQFSVERPDGSNFTLKIRSTKLEDSAMYFCASSERSGGSYGYTFGSGTRLTVV.

The chain combines TRBV5-5 with TRBJ2-1, with D perhaps TRBD2 (6 bases). CDR3 length: 15 residues. Trimming stripped 1 base from V and 6 bases from J, with 14 bases between. The germline V gene has CDR1 SGHKS and CDR2 YYEKEE (reference sequence). Here the CDR3 reads CASSLWASVSNEQFF. The CDR3 bases are TGTGCCAGCAGCTTGTGGGCTAGCGTCTCCAATGAGCAGTTCTTC.

The chain is built from TRBV19 and TRBJ2-1; D is undetermined. This CDR3 comprises 15 residues. Looked up from germline, CDR1 is LNHDA and CDR2 is SQIVND (reference sequence). Trimming took 1 base from V and 0 from J, leaving 7 bases between them. The CDR3 nucleotides read TGTGCCAGTAGTATAGCAGCTACCTCCTACAATGAGCAGTTCTTC. Amino acids: CASSIAATSYNEQFF. The full variable domain, with the rest looked up from reference TRBV19 and TRBJ2-1, is DGGITQSPKYLFRKEGQNVTLSCEQNLNHDAMYWYRQDPGQGLRLIYYSQIVNDFQKGDIAEGYSVSREKKESFPLTVTSAQKNPTAFYLCASSIAATSYNEQFFGPGTRLTVL.

V is TRBV7-9 and J is TRBJ1-1, with D tentatively TRBD1 (5 bases). V lost 3 bases to trimming and J lost 11 bases, with 13 bases between them. CDR3 length: 12 residues. Germline CDR1 reads SEHNR; CDR2 reads FQNEAQ (reference sequence). The CDR3 coding sequence is TGTGCCAGCAGCTTGGGGGGACGGCCGGCTTTCTTT. Amino acid sequence: CASSLGGRPAFF. The variable domain in full, with the rest retrieved from reference TRBV7-9 and TRBJ1-1, is DTGVSQNPRHKITKRGQNVTFRCDPISEHNRLYWYRQTLGQGPEFLTYFQNEAQLEKSRLLSDRFSAERPKGSFSTLEIQRTEQGDSAMYLCASSLGGRPAFFGQGTRLTVV.

V and J are TRBV28 and TRBJ2-6; D possibly corresponds to TRBD1 (5 bases). V was trimmed by 5 bases and J by 0 bases, leaving 11 bases between them. This CDR3 has 16 residues. The germline V gene has CDR1 MDHEN and CDR2 SYDVKM. Here the CDR3 reads CASSIQTASGANVLTF. CDR3 sequence (DNA): TGTGCCAGCAGTATACAGACAGCCTCTGGGGCCAACGTCCTGACTTTC.

The rearrangement uses TRBV7-9 and TRBJ2-1; D is unclear. The V and J ends lost 2 bases and 6 bases respectively, with 5 bases between them. This CDR3 is built from 12 residues. Per germline, CDR1 SEHNR and CDR2 FQNEAQ (reference sequence). Written as DNA, the CDR3 is TGTGCCAGCAGCTTAAGGTCCAATGAGCAGTTCTTC. Translation gives CASSLRSNEQFF.

The chain couples TRBV10-3 to TRBJ1-2; D gene unclear. Germline assignment: CDR1 ENHRY and CDR2 SYGVKD. V was trimmed by 3 bases and J by 4 bases, leaving 15 bases between them. This CDR3 spans 15 amino acids. CDR3 protein: CAISDQSLSVYGYTF. The CDR3 DNA is TGTGCCATCAGTGATCAAAGCCTTTCTGTCTATGGCTACACCTTC.

This clone has only a few counts. The genes are TRBV7-9 and TRBJ2-7, with TRBD2 identical over 13 bases. Unmatched junction bases numbered 7, after V lost 1 base and J lost 4 bases. CDR1 and CDR2 from the germline V gene are SEHNR and FQNEAQ (reference sequence). CDR3 size: 17 residues. The CDR3 here is CASSLGRTSGSEYEQYF. The DNA for the CDR3 is TGTGCCAGCAGCTTAGGTCGGACTAGCGGGAGCGAGTACGAGCAGTACTTC.

The V gene is TRBV19, the J gene TRBJ1-4; TRBD1 might be the D (5 bases). V was pared by 5 bases and J by 5 bases, with 9 bases between. The CDR3 consists of 13 residues. CDR1 and CDR2 (germline): LNHDA, SQIVND (reference sequence). The CDR3 bases are TGTGCCAGTAGTGAGACAGCAAATGAAAAACTGTTTTTT. Protein: CASSETANEKLFF.

The chain joins TRBV5-1 to TRBJ1-2; 7 bases align to TRBD1. The CDR3 length is 15 residues. V lost 2 bases and J lost 7; bases outside the gene matches: 11. Germline V gene lookup returns CDR1 SGHRS and CDR2 YFSETQ. The CDR3 loop is CASSLETGRARGYTF. CDR3 coding DNA: TGCGCCAGCAGCTTAGAGACAGGGAGGGCGCGTGGCTACACCTTC.

The rearrangement uses TRBV2 and TRBJ2-7; 7 bases agree with TRBD2. The trim removed 1 base at V and 3 bases at J, leaving 6 bases unmatched. This CDR3 contains 15 residues. Per germline, CDR1 SNHLY and CDR2 FYNNEI. The CDR3 loop is CASSEGASGYYEQYF. The CDR3 DNA reads TGTGCCAGCAGTGAAGGTGCTAGCGGATACTACGAGCAGTACTTC.

CDR3 DNA: TGTGCCATCAGTTTGGGACTAGCGGGAGTGAGGAACGAGCAGTACTTC. Amino acids: CAISLGLAGVRNEQYF. V gene TRBV10-3 combines with J gene TRBJ2-7; TRBD2 matches at 14 bases. V trimming: 5 bases; J trimming: 5 bases; junction bases outside the gene matches: 8. The CDR3 consists of 16 residues. The V gene's germline CDR1 is ENHRY and CDR2 SYGVKD.

The gene calls are TRBV20-1 and TRBJ2-1; D unresolved. V lost 6 bases, J lost 6 bases, and 9 bases lay in between. There are 11 residues in the CDR3. The V gene's germline CDR1 is DFQATT and CDR2 SNEGSKA (reference sequence). CDR3 sequence reads: CSATRFNEQFF. CDR3 DNA: TGCAGTGCCACCAGATTCAATGAGCAGTTCTTC.